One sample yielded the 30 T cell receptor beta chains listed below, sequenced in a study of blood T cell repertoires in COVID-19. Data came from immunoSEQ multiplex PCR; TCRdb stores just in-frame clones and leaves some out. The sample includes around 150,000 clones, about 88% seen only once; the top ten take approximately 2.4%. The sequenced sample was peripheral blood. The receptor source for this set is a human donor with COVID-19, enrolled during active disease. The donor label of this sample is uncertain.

This CDR3 reads CASKLDSDTEAFF. The CDR3 nucleotides read TGTGCCAGTAAATTAGATAGTGACACTGAAGCTTTCTTT. V gene TRBV19 combines with J gene TRBJ1-1; D is ambiguous. The CDR3 covers 13 residues. The V gene's germline CDR1 is LNHDA and CDR2 SQIVND (reference sequence). V was shortened by 7 bases and J by 3 bases, with 12 bases between the two germline ends.

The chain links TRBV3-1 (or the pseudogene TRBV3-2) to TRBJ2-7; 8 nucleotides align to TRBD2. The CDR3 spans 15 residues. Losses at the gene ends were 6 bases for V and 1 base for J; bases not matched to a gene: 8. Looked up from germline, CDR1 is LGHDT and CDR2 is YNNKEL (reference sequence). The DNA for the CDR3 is TGTGCCAGCAGAGCTAGGGCGGGGGGATCCTACGAGCAGTACTTC. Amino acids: CASRARAGGSYEQYF.

The CDR3 spells CASSFHREGFGYTF. The CDR3, as DNA: TGTGCCAGCAGTTTTCACAGGGAGGGCTTTGGCTACACCTTC. The chain combines TRBV27 with TRBJ1-2, with D perhaps matching TRBD1 (6 bases). Germline V gene data show CDR1 as MNHEY and CDR2 as SMNVEV (reference sequence). This CDR3 contains 14 residues. With 3 bases removed from V and 7 bases from J, the gap between germline ends came to 15 bases.

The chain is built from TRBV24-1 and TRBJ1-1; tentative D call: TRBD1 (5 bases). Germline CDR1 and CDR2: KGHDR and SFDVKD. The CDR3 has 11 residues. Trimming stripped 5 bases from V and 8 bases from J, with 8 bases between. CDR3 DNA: TGTGCCACCAGTGGGGGCAGGGAAGCTTTCTTT. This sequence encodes CATSGGREAFF.

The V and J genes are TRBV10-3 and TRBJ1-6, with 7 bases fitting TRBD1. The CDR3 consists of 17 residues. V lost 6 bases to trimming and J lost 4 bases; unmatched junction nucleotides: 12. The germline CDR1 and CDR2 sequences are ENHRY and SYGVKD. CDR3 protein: CAIRRDGGGAYNSPLHF. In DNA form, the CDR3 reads TGTGCCATCAGGAGGGACGGAGGGGGCGCATATAATTCACCCCTCCACTTT.

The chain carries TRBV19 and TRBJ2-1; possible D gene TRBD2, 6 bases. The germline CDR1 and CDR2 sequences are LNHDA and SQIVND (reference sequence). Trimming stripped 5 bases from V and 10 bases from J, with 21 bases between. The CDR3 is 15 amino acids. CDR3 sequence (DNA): TGTGCCAGTAGTCCCAATGGACTAACCCTTCGGGAGCAGTTCTTC. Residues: CASSPNGLTLREQFF.

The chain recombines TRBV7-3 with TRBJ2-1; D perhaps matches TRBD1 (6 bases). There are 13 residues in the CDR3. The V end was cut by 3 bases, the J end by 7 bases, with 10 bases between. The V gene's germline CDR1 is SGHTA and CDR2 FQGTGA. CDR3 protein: CASSLDRANEQFF. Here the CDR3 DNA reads TGTGCCAGCAGCTTGGACAGAGCAAATGAGCAGTTCTTC.

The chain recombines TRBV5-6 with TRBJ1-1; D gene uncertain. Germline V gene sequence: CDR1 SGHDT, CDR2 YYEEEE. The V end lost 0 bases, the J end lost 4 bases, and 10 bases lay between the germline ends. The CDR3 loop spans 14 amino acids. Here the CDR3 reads CASSLVGPTTEAFF. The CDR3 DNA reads TGTGCCAGCAGCTTGGTGGGCCCGACCACTGAAGCTTTCTTT.

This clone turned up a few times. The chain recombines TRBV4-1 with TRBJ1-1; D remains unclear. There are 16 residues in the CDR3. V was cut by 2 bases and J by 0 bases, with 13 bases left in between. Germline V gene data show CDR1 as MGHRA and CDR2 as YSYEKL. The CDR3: CASSQPSTPVNTEAFF. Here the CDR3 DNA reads TGCGCCAGCAGCCAACCTTCGACACCCGTGAACACTGAAGCTTTCTTT.

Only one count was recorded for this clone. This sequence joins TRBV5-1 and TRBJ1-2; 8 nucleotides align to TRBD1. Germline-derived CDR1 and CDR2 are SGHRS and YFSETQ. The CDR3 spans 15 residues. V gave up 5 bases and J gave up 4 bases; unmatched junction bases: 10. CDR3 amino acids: CASSFGTGHSYGYTF. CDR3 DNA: TGCGCCAGCAGTTTTGGGACAGGTCATTCCTATGGCTACACCTTC.

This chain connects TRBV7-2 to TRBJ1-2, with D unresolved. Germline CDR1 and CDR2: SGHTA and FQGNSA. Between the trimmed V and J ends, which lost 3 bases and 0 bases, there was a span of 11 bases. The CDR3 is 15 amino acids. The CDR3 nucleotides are TGTGCCAGCAGCTTCAGGCGAGCGGCTAACTATGGCTACACCTTC. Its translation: CASSFRRAANYGYTF.

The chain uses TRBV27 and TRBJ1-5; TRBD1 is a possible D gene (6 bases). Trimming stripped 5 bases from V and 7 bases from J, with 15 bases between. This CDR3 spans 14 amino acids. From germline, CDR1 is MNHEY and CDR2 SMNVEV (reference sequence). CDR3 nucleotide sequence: TGTGCCAGCAGTCTAAGACAGGCAGAACAGCCCCAGCATTTT. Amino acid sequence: CASSLRQAEQPQHF.

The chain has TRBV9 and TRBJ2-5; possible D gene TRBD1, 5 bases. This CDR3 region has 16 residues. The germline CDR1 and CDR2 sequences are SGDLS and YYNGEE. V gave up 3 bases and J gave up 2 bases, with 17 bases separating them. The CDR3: CASSEYPQGIQETQYF. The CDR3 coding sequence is TGTGCCAGCAGCGAGTACCCCCAGGGAATTCAAGAGACCCAGTACTTC. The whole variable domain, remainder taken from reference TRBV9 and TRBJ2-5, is DSGVTQTPKHLITATGQRVTLRCSPRSGDLSVYWYQQSLDQGLQFLIQYYNGEERAKGNILERFSAQQFPDLHSELNLSSLELGDSALYFCASSEYPQGIQETQYFGPGTRLLVL.

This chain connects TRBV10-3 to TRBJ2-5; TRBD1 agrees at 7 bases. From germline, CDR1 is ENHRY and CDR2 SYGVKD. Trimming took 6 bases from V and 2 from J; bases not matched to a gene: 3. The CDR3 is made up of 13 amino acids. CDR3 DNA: TGTGCCATCAGCCCGGACAGGCAAGAGACCCAGTACTTC. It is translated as CAISPDRQETQYF.

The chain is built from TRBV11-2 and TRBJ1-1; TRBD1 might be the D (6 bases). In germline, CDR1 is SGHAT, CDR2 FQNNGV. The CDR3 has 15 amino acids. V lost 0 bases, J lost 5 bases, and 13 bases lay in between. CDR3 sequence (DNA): TGTGCCAGCAGCTTAGACGGGGGGCGCCGGACTGAAGCTTTCTTT. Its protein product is CASSLDGGRRTEAFF.

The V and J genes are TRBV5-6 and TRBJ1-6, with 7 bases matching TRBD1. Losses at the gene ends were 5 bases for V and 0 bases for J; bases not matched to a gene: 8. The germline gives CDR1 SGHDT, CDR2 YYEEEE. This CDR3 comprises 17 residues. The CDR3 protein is CASSFLGGASYNSPLHF. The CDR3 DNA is TGTGCCAGCAGTTTCCTAGGGGGCGCCTCCTATAATTCACCCCTCCACTTT.

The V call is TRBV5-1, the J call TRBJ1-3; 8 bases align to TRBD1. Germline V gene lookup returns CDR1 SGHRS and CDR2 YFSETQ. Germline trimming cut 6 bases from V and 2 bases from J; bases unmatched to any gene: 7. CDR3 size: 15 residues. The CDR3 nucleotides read TGCGCCAGCACCCGAGACAGGGGTACTGGAAACACCATATATTTT. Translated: CASTRDRGTGNTIYF.

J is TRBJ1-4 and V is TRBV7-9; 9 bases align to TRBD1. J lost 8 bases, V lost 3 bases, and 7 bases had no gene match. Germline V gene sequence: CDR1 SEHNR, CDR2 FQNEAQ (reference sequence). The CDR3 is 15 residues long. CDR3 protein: CASSFSDRGGEKLFF. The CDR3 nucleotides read TGTGCCAGCAGCTTTTCGGACAGGGGCGGGGAAAAACTGTTTTTT.

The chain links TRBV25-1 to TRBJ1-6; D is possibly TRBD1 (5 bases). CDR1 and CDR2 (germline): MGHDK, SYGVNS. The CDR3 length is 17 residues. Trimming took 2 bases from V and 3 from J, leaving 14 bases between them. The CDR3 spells CASSEGRDSLYNSPLHF. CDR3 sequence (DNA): TGTGCCAGCAGTGAAGGGCGGGACTCTCTCTATAATTCACCCCTCCACTTT.

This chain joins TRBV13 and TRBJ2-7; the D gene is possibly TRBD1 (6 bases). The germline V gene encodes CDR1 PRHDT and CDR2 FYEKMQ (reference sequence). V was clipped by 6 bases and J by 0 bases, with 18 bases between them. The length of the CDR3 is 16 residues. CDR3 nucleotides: TGTGCCAGCAGACGTCGTGGACAGCCGAGCTCCTACGAGCAGTACTTC. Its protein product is CASRRRGQPSSYEQYF.

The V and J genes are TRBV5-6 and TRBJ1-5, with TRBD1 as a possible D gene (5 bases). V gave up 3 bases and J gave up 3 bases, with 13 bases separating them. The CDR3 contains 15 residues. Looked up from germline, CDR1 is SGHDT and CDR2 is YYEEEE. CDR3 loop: CASSSPDSLNQPQHF. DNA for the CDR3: TGTGCCAGCAGCTCTCCCGACAGCCTCAATCAGCCCCAGCATTTT.

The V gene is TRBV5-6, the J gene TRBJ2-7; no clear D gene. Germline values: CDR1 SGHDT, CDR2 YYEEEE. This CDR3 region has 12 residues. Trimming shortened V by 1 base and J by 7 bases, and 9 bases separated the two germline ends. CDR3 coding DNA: TGTGCCAGCAGCTTGTCTCCCGGGGAGCAGTACTTC. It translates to CASSLSPGEQYF. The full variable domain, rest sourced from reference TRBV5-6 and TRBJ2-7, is DAGVTQSPTHLIKTRGQQVTLRCSPKSGHDTVSWYQQALGQGPQFIFQYYEEEERQRGNFPDRFSGHQFPNYSSELNVNALLLGDSALYLCASSLSPGEQYFGPGTRLTVT.

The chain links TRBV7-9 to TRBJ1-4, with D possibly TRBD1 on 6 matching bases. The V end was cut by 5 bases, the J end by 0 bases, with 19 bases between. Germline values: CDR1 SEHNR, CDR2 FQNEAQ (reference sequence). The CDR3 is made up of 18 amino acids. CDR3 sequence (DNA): TGTGCCAGCAGCGCAGTCGTTGAACAGGGAACAACTAATGAAAAACTGTTTTTT. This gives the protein CASSAVVEQGTTNEKLFF.

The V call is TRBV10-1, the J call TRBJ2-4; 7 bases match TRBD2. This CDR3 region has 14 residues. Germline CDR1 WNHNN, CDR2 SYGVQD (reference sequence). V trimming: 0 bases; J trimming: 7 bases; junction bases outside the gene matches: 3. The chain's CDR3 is CASSESGEGNIQYF. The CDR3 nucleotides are TGCGCCAGCAGTGAGTCCGGGGAGGGGAACATTCAGTACTTC.

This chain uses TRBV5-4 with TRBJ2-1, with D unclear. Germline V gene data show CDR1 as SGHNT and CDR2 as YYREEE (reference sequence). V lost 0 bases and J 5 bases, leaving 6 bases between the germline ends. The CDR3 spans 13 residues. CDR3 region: CASSLGADNEQFF. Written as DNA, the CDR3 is TGTGCCAGCAGCTTGGGGGCAGACAATGAGCAGTTCTTC.

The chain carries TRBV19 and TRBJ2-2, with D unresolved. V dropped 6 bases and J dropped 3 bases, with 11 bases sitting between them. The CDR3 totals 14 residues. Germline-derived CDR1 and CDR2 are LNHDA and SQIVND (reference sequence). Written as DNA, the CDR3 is TGTGCCAGTAGCAAGAAGGCGGACACCGGGGAGCTGTTTTTT. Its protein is CASSKKADTGELFF.

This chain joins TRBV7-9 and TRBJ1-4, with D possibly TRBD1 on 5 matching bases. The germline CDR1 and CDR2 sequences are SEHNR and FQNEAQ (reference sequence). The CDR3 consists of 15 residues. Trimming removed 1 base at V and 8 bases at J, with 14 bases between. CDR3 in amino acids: CASSLGVAGKEKLFF. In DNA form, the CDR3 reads TGTGCCAGCAGCTTAGGTGTAGCAGGGAAAGAAAAACTGTTTTTT. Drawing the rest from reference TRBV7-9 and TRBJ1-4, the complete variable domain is DTGVSQNPRHKITKRGQNVTFRCDPISEHNRLYWYRQTLGQGPEFLTYFQNEAQLEKSRLLSDRFSAERPKGSFSTLEIQRTEQGDSAMYLCASSLGVAGKEKLFFGSGTQLSVL.

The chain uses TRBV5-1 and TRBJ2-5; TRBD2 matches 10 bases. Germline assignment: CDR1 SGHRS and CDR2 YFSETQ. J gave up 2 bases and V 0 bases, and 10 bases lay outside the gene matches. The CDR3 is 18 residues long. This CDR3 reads CASSLGLAGESSQETQYF. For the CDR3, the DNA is TGCGCCAGCAGCTTGGGGCTAGCGGGAGAGTCTTCTCAAGAGACCCAGTACTTC.

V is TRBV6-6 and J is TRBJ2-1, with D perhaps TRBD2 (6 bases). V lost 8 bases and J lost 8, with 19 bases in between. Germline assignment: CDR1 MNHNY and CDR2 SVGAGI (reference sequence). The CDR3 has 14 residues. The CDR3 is CASSTGLPPYEQFF. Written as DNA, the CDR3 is TGTGCCAGCTCAACGGGACTCCCTCCCTATGAGCAGTTCTTC.

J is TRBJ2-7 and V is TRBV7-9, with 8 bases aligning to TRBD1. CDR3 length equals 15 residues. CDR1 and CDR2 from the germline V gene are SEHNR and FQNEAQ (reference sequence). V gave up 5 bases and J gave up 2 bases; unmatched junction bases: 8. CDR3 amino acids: CASSPPGQEAYEQYF. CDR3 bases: TGTGCCAGCAGCCCCCCGGGACAGGAGGCCTACGAGCAGTACTTC.